Below are 11 T cell receptor beta chains sequenced from a single sample in a study of T cells in Graves' hyperthyroidism and ophthalmopathy. Authors of the study amplified TCR beta CDR3 regions from RNA transcripts. HTBI primers were the set used in a first-round RT-PCR of the TCR CDR3. Each CDR3 protein is one row after TCRdb ran MiXCR on the multiplex PCR reads. The sample includes fewer than 200,000 distinct CDR3 sequences, 9.4% of them seen just once. The specimen sequenced was blood. Receptors originate from a woman younger than 30 with Graves' hyperthyroidism that later progressed to Graves' ophthalmopathy.

This clonotype was counted ten times or more. A read error is possible here, since a much larger clone lies one base away. The chain employs TRBV7-9 and TRBJ1-1, with D perhaps matching TRBD1 (5 bases). The CDR3 spans 13 residues. CDR1 SEHNR and CDR2 FQNEAQ come from the germline V gene (reference sequence). V was clipped by 5 bases and J by 4 bases, with 11 bases between them. The CDR3 loop reads CASSPPGGTEAFF. CDR3 in DNA: TGTGCCAGCAGCCCCCCGGGGGGCACTGAAGCTTTCTTT.

This clonotype was counted at least ten times. The V gene is TRBV15, the J gene TRBJ1-5, with a weak D call TRBD1 (6 bases). The CDR3 is made up of 15 amino acids. CDR1 is LNHNV, CDR2 YYDKDF, per germline (reference sequence). Trimming took off 0 bases at V and 7 bases at J, with 13 bases between the two ends. DNA for the CDR3: TGTGCCACCAGCAGAGATCCGGGGGCGCGCCAGCCCCAGCATTTT. Encoded protein: CATSRDPGARQPQHF.

The table lists this clonotype with a few counts. The V gene is TRBV9, the J gene TRBJ2-1; weak D call: TRBD2 (6 bases). The CDR3 is made up of 16 amino acids. The germline V gene encodes CDR1 SGDLS and CDR2 YYNGEE. Between the trimmed V and J ends, which lost 5 bases and 1 base, there was a span of 16 bases. The CDR3 is CASSGGTASSYNEQFF. The CDR3 DNA follows: TGTGCCAGCAGTGGAGGGACTGCGTCTTCCTACAATGAGCAGTTCTTC.

The gene calls are TRBV5-6 and TRBJ1-1; 10 bases line up with TRBD1. CDR3 length: 14 residues. Trimming took 2 bases from V and 5 from J; bases not matched to a gene: 3. In germline, CDR1 is SGHDT, CDR2 YYEEEE. The CDR3 reads CASSLGTGDTEAFF. Here the CDR3 DNA reads TGTGCCAGCAGCTTAGGGACAGGGGATACTGAAGCTTTCTTT.

This chain links TRBV6-5 with TRBJ2-3; 16 bases align to TRBD2. Germline CDR1 reads MNHEY; CDR2 reads SVGAGI. This CDR3 contains 18 residues. V dropped 5 bases and J dropped 0; count of bases not matched to a gene: 5. Here the CDR3 DNA reads TGTGCCAGCAGTCGCTCGGGACTAGCGGGAGGGAGCACAGATACGCAGTATTTT. This gives the protein CASSRSGLAGGSTDTQYF.

This clonotype was picked up many times. DNA for the CDR3: TGTGCCATCAGTGAGCCGCGACGGGACACCCTGTTTGAGGAGACCCAGTACTTC. Its translation: CAISEPRRDTLFEETQYF. J is TRBJ2-5 and V is TRBV10-3, with D perhaps TRBD1 (6 bases). The CDR3 is 18 residues long. V was trimmed by 2 bases and J by 5 bases, leaving 24 bases between them. Per germline, CDR1 ENHRY and CDR2 SYGVKD.

This clonotype was picked up many times. V gene TRBV5-8 combines with J gene TRBJ2-1, with 8 nucleotides matching TRBD1. Per germline, CDR1 SGHTS and CDR2 YDEGEE. V trimming: 4 bases; J trimming: 8 bases; junction bases outside the gene matches: 5. The CDR3 is 13 amino acids. The CDR3 reads CASSQDRGHEQFF. As DNA, the CDR3 is TGTGCCAGCAGCCAAGACAGGGGACATGAGCAGTTCTTC.

This clonotype has just a few counts. The chain recombines TRBV4-1 with TRBJ1-2, with TRBD1 matching over 8 bases. V lost 6 bases and J lost 0; bases outside the gene matches: 3. This CDR3 contains 14 residues. Germline assignment: CDR1 MGHRA and CDR2 YSYEKL. The CDR3 region has the DNA TGCGCCAGCAGAAAACAGGGGGCTAACTATGGCTACACCTTC. Residues: CASRKQGANYGYTF.

As to this clonotype: The junction shows a germline mismatch at one end, possibly a read error. This chain connects TRBV30 to TRBJ1-2; unclear D gene. From germline, CDR1 is GTSNPN and CDR2 SVGIG (reference sequence). The CDR3 loop spans 11 amino acids. The CDR3 protein is CARSIRYDYTF. The CDR3 DNA is TGTGCCAGGTCCATCCGCTATGACTACACCTTC.

This clonotype was seen many times. The chain carries TRBV7-8 and TRBJ2-7, with D possibly TRBD2 on 6 matching bases. Germline loops: CDR1 SGHVS, CDR2 FQNEAQ. V dropped 5 bases and J dropped 3 bases, with 14 bases sitting between them. The CDR3 extends over 14 amino acids. The CDR3 region has the DNA TGTGCCAGCAGCCCCCTCGGGGACTTCTACGAGCAGTACTTC. Protein product: CASSPLGDFYEQYF.

Worth noting for this clonotype: It may be a read error: a sequence one base away is much more abundant. The chain has TRBV28 and TRBJ2-4; TRBD1 agrees at 9 bases. V lost 6 bases to trimming and J lost 9 bases; unmatched junction nucleotides: 12. Germline CDR1 MDHEN, CDR2 SYDVKM. CDR3 length equals 15 residues. Here the CDR3 reads CASRLGPGQGSIQYF. CDR3 in DNA: TGTGCCAGCAGGCTCGGACCGGGACAGGGAAGCATTCAGTACTTC.